The rows below give T cell receptor beta chains drawn from one sample of a study of cytomegalovirus exposure and HLA in healthy donors. Clones were read by immunoSEQ multiplex PCR, and TCRdb kept only the in-frame ones, dropping some. The sample carries approximately 160,000 clones, roughly 79% recorded once. The sequencing sample was made of PBMCs. The receptors come from a woman in her thirties or forties in good health and CMV-seronegative. CDR3s include the opening cysteine and the closing phenylalanine or tryptophan. A D gene is named only where the DNA matches it firmly. Some rows have no size entry. The others give once, few or many, or a class for an expanded clone.

cdr3_aa cdr3_nt d_call clone_size j_call v_call cdr3_length
CASSLVFLRESTDTQYF TGCGCCAGCAGCTTGGTTTTCCTCCGGGAGAGCACAGATACGCAGTATTTT . . TRBJ2-3 TRBV5-1 17
CSVGTGGPFLELFF TGCAGCGTGGGGACAGGGGGCCCCTTCTTGGAACTGTTTTTT TRBD1 . TRBJ1-4 TRBV29-1 14
CASSVGQGDYEQYF TGTGCCAGCAGCGTCGGACAGGGGGATTACGAGCAGTACTTC TRBD1 . TRBJ2-7 TRBV9 14
CASSSGTGKNTEAFF TGCGCCAGCAGCTCTGGGACAGGGAAGAACACTGAAGCTTTCTTT TRBD1 once TRBJ1-1 TRBV5-1 15
CAWSAIAGARETQYF TGTGCCTGGAGTGCGATAGCGGGAGCCAGGGAGACCCAGTACTTC TRBD2 . TRBJ2-5 TRBV30 15
CASSLGTSGGKNIQYF TGTGCCAGCAGCTTAGGGACTAGCGGGGGAAAAAACATTCAGTACTTC TRBD2 . TRBJ2-4 TRBV5-6 16
CASSLAYGSGSYEQYF TGTGCCAGCAGCTTGGCCTATGGTAGCGGGAGCTACGAGCAGTACTTC TRBD2 . TRBJ2-7 TRBV5-6 16
CASSWSQGSGGYEAFF TGTGCCAGCAGCTGGTCACAGGGGAGCGGCGGTTACGAAGCTTTCTTT TRBD1 . TRBJ1-1 TRBV7-9 16
CATSKGGLNQPQHF TGTGCCACCTCTAAGGGAGGGCTCAATCAGCCCCAGCATTTT . . TRBJ1-5 TRBV15 14
CASSPRGWGTQYF TGTGCCAGCAGCCCCAGGGGGTGGGGGACCCAGTACTTC TRBD1 . TRBJ2-5 TRBV7-9 13
CASSLRGVGNNQPQHF TGTGCCAGCAGTTTAAGGGGTGTGGGCAACAATCAGCCCCAGCATTTT . . TRBJ1-5 TRBV28 16
CASTQWTGRNNGYTF TGTGCCAGCACCCAATGGACAGGGCGGAATAATGGCTACACCTTC TRBD1 . TRBJ1-2 TRBV5-8 15
CASLSRDSLGNTIYF TGTGCCAGCTTATCCCGGGACAGCCTTGGAAACACCATATATTTT TRBD1 . TRBJ1-3 TRBV2 15
CASSPSGQIQPQHF TGTGCCAGCTCACCGTCGGGACAGATCCAGCCCCAGCATTTT TRBD1 . TRBJ1-5 TRBV18 14
CASSQSGLAGTYEQYF TGTGCCAGCAGCCAGTCTGGACTAGCGGGGACCTACGAGCAGTACTTC TRBD2 . TRBJ2-7 TRBV4-2 16
CSVAGQGASNYGYTF TGCAGCGTTGCTGGACAGGGGGCGTCGAACTATGGCTACACCTTC TRBD1 . TRBJ1-2 TRBV29-1 15
CAWSSWRDSYEQYF TGTGCCTGGAGTTCCTGGCGGGACTCCTACGAGCAGTACTTC . . TRBJ2-7 TRBV30 14
CASSQSRALTYEQYF TGCGCCAGCAGCCAAAGCAGGGCTCTCACCTACGAGCAGTACTTC . . TRBJ2-7 TRBV4-1 15
CASSYSSGRSYNEQFF TGTGCCAGCAGTTACTCCAGCGGGAGGTCCTACAATGAGCAGTTCTTC TRBD2 . TRBJ2-1 TRBV6-5 16
CASSIRGANTEAFF TGTGCCAGCAGTATCAGGGGGGCGAACACTGAAGCTTTCTTT TRBD1 once TRBJ1-1 TRBV2 14
CSVSRGTSGEKLFF TGCAGCGTTTCACGAGGGACATCGGGTGAAAAACTGTTTTTT . few TRBJ1-4 TRBV29-1 14
CASSLDLSSDTQYF TGTGCCAGCAGCTTAGACCTTAGCTCAGATACGCAGTATTTT . . TRBJ2-3 TRBV7-3 14
CASSLMGVGANTEAFF TGCGCCAGCAGCTTGATGGGGGTGGGGGCGAACACTGAAGCTTTCTTT . . TRBJ1-1 TRBV5-1 16
CASSLAGELTDTQYF TGTGCCAGCAGCTTAGCGGGAGAGCTCACAGATACGCAGTATTTT . . TRBJ2-3 TRBV7-8 15
CASSLSGTSGRKTYEQYF TGTGCCAGCAGTTTATCCGGGACTAGCGGGAGGAAGACCTACGAGCAGTACTTC TRBD2 . TRBJ2-7 TRBV27 18